This T cell receptor beta chain stems from a study of naive and memory T cell subsets. Study results and caveats: Naive and memory subsets had different power law exponents for TCR abundance. TCR counts from RNA may reflect activation-linked expression changes. In naive cells, over 85% of TCR sequences were seen only once.

This CDR3 contains 16 residues. V lost 5 bases and J lost 4, with 18 bases in between. Alpha and beta libraries were amplified separately from the second PCR onward. This clonotype was counted a few times. Its antigen remains unknown. Two oligonucleotides, mixed equimolar, formed the beta constant-region primer covering TRBC1 and TRBC2. Via MiXCR, TCRdb re-called the UMI-ligation and nested PCR reads, giving one row per CDR3 protein. Of around 160,000 distinct CDR3 sequences in the sample, about 17% were seen once. This clonotype originated in a human donor in good health. The chain uses TRBV12-3 or TRBV12-4 and TRBJ2-1, with D unresolved. Source material: naive CD4+ T cells from blood. In nucleotides, the CDR3 is TGTGCCAGCAGTCGCCGCTTTTTGACGCGATACAATGAGCAGTTCTTC. The encoded protein is CASSRRFLTRYNEQFF.